This passage covers 12 T cell receptor beta chains from one sample sequenced in a study of CD8+ T cells in alopecia areata. cDNA reverse transcribed from extracted RNA served as the sequencing template. Here immunoSEQ multiplex PCR was the method, and the copy in TCRdb shows in-frame clones only, minus some. This table holds about 200,000 clones, roughly two fifths found once. The treatment was: oral pan-JAK inhibitor, 5-10 mg twice daily. The sample was CD4+ T cells sorted from blood, taken between weeks 30 and 35, from a patient treated with tofacitinib. These receptors all come from a human donor with alopecia areata.

This clone was seen at least ten times. This chain connects TRBV7-9 to TRBJ1-2; 7 bases are shared with TRBD1. CDR3 size: 14 residues. V lost 5 bases and J lost 6; bases outside the gene matches: 9. Per germline, CDR1 SEHNR and CDR2 FQNEAQ (reference sequence). The CDR3 protein is CASSRSSQGDGYTF. The CDR3 bases are TGTGCCAGCAGCCGCTCGTCCCAGGGGGATGGCTACACCTTC.

The chain links TRBV2 to TRBJ2-1; TRBD1 might be the D (5 bases). Trimming pared 4 bases from V and 12 bases from J, leaving 25 bases between. CDR3 length: 16 residues. The germline V gene encodes CDR1 SNHLY and CDR2 FYNNEI. CDR3 protein: CASSATDRHPRLGQFF. The CDR3 DNA is TGTGCCAGCAGTGCTACTGACAGACACCCTCGACTTGGGCAGTTCTTC. The complete variable domain, with remaining parts taken from reference TRBV2 and TRBJ2-1, reads EPEVTQTPSHQVTQMGQEVILRCVPISNHLYFYWYRQILGQKVEFLVSFYNNEISEKSEIFDDQFSVERPDGSNFTLKIRSTKLEDSAMYFCASSATDRHPRLGQFFGPGTRLTVL.

This clone has a handful of counts. This sequence joins TRBV11-1 and TRBJ2-1; 8 bases match TRBD2. Germline V gene lookup returns CDR1 SGHAT and CDR2 FQDESV (reference sequence). Trimming took 6 bases from V and 0 from J; bases not matched to a gene: 7. The CDR3 consists of 16 residues. As DNA, the CDR3 is TGTGCCAGCAGTTCTCTAGCGGGCGGCTCCTACAATGAGCAGTTCTTC. This encodes CASSSLAGGSYNEQFF.

The chain has TRBV6-6 and TRBJ1-1; maybe TRBD1 (5 bases). The CDR3 covers 11 residues. Trimming shortened V by 10 bases and J by 6 bases, and 12 bases separated the two germline ends. Germline values: CDR1 MNHNY, CDR2 SVGAGI (reference sequence). The CDR3 reads CATKGGAEAFF. For the CDR3, the DNA is TGTGCCACCAAAGGAGGGGCTGAAGCTTTCTTT.

V is TRBV6-5 and J is TRBJ1-1; perhaps TRBD1 as D (5 bases). V lost 4 bases to trimming and J lost 4 bases, with 10 bases between them. Germline V gene lookup returns CDR1 MNHEY and CDR2 SVGAGI. The CDR3 runs to 13 residues. CDR3 nucleotide sequence: TGTGCCAGCAGTTCTCCCGGGGGCACTGAAGCTTTCTTT. Its translation is CASSSPGGTEAFF.

The chain carries TRBV5-4 and TRBJ1-2; a weak D match, TRBD1 (5 bases). Germline lookup yields CDR1 SGHNT and CDR2 YYREEE (reference sequence). This CDR3 region has 12 residues. The V gene lost 4 bases and the J gene lost 8 bases, with 12 bases spanning the gap. In nucleotides, the CDR3 is TGTGCCAGCAGCCCCCGGGGCCAAGGCTACACCTTC. It is translated as CASSPRGQGYTF.

The chain joins TRBV30 to TRBJ2-7; 8 positions agree with TRBD1. V trimming: 2 bases; J trimming: 0 bases; junction bases outside the gene matches: 3. From germline, CDR1 is GTSNPN and CDR2 SVGIG (reference sequence). The length of the CDR3 is 14 residues. This CDR3 reads CAWSQGASSYEQYF. CDR3 DNA: TGTGCCTGGAGTCAGGGGGCCAGCTCCTACGAGCAGTACTTC. The whole variable domain, remainder taken from reference TRBV30 and TRBJ2-7, is SQTIHQWPATLVQPVGSPLSLECTVEGTSNPNLYWYRQAAGRGLQLLFYSVGIGQISSEVPQNLSASRPQDRQFILSSKKLLLSDSGFYLCAWSQGASSYEQYFGPGTRLTVT.

This clone was seen more than once but under ten times. V usage is TRBV30 and J usage is TRBJ2-7, with TRBD2 matching 11 bases. Germline CDR1 reads GTSNPN; CDR2 reads SVGIG (reference sequence). The V segment lost 1 base and the J segment 4 bases; nucleotides outside the gene matches: 6. This CDR3 has 15 amino acids. For the CDR3, the DNA is TGTGCCTGGAGTGCAATAGCGGGAGGGGTTTACGAGCAGTACTTC. Protein: CAWSAIAGGVYEQYF.

The chain uses TRBV25-1 and TRBJ2-4, with a tentative D call TRBD1 (6 bases). Germline values: CDR1 MGHDK, CDR2 SYGVNS. V lost 1 base and J lost 1, with 8 bases in between. The CDR3 totals 15 residues. CDR3 DNA: TGTGCCAGCAGTGAATCAGGGGCCGCCAAAAACATTCAGTACTTC. It translates to CASSESGAAKNIQYF.

The chain has TRBV15 and TRBJ2-7, with D hard to call. This CDR3 has 14 residues. Germline CDR1 is LNHNV and CDR2 is YYDKDF (reference sequence). The ends were cut back, 0 bases at V and 3 bases at J, with 9 bases in the middle. This CDR3 is CATSREGLGYEQYF. The DNA for the CDR3 is TGTGCCACCAGCAGAGAGGGATTGGGCTACGAGCAGTACTTC.

This clone appeared a few times. The chain has TRBV29-1 and TRBJ2-7; possibly TRBD1 for D (6 bases). CDR3 length: 14 amino acids. Germline CDR1 SQVTM, CDR2 ANQGSEA. V was cut by 7 bases and J by 1 base, with 17 bases left in between. CDR3 nucleotide sequence: TGCAGCGCTGACGTGGGGGCAGGATCCTACGAGCAGTACTTC. Encoded protein: CSADVGAGSYEQYF.

The gene calls are TRBV19 and TRBJ1-5, with D maybe TRBD1 (5 bases). This CDR3 spans 16 amino acids. CDR1 LNHDA and CDR2 SQIVND come from the germline V gene (reference sequence). The ends were cut back, 3 bases at V and 4 bases at J, with 16 bases in the middle. CDR3: CASSINQPWGNQPQHF. The CDR3, as DNA: TGTGCCAGTAGTATTAACCAGCCTTGGGGGAATCAGCCCCAGCATTTT.